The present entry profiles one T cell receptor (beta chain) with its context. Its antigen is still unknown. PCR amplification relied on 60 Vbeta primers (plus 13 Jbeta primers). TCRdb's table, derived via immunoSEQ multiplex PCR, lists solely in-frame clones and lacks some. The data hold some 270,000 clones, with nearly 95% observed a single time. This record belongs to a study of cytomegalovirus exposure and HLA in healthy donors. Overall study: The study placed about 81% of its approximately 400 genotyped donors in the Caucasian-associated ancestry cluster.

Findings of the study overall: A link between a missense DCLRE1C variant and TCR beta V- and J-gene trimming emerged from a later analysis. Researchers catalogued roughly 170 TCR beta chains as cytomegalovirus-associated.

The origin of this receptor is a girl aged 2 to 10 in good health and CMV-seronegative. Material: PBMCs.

CDR3 sequence (DNA): TGTGCCAGCAGCTATGGAGACGGAACGAACTATGGCTACACCTTC. This gives the protein CASSYGDGTNYGYTF. This chain uses TRBV5-6 with TRBJ1-2; D gene ambiguous. Trimming left V 3 bases short and J 2 bases short, with 14 bases between. Germline lookup yields CDR1 SGHDT and CDR2 YYEEEE. The CDR3 has 15 residues.